Sequencing of this TCR beta chain was carried out in a study of T cell responses to AZD1222 COVID-19 vaccine. The CDR3 is made up of 18 amino acids. With 3 bases removed from V and 4 bases from J, the gap between germline ends came to 25 bases. Germline CDR1 is DFQATT and CDR2 is SNEGSKA (reference sequence). Profiling relied on immunoSEQ multiplex PCR, and the TCRdb table lists in-frame clones only, not all of them. The table includes 150,000 or so clones, around nine tenths detected once. The chain is built from TRBV20-1 and TRBJ1-3; D unclear. The specimen comprised peripheral blood, sampled on day 0 of AZD1222 vaccination. The clonotype comes from an adult in good health. The CDR3 spells CSASRGPGGWVAGNTIYF. In nucleotides, the CDR3 is TGCAGTGCTAGTAGAGGGCCAGGTGGCTGGGTCGCAGGAAACACCATATATTTT.